A single sample gave rise to the 16 T cell receptor beta chains below, sequenced in a study of shared clonotypes between healthy human individuals. Only in-frame clones appear in the TCRdb table, and some are missing; sequencing was by immunoSEQ multiplex PCR. The sample lists roughly 660,000 clones, around 91% occurring once. Material: memory CD8+ T cells from PBMCs. The subset was: CD45RO+ cells pooled with CCR7-negative TemRA cells. The receptors stem from a man aged 18 to 30 in good health. Some clones in this sample may be carry-over from other donors' samples.

This chain links TRBV27 with TRBJ2-7; tentatively, D is TRBD1 (5 bases). Germline CDR1 MNHEY, CDR2 SMNVEV (reference sequence). The CDR3 is 14 amino acids. V dropped 2 bases and J dropped 5 bases, with 13 bases sitting between them. In DNA, the CDR3 is TGTGCCAGCAGTTTAAGGCAGGGATCCAACGAGCAGTACTTC. It specifies CASSLRQGSNEQYF.

The chain uses TRBV19 and TRBJ2-1, with a weak D call TRBD2 (6 bases). The CDR3 is 15 residues long. Germline CDR1 is LNHDA and CDR2 is SQIVND (reference sequence). Trimming removed 5 bases from V and 4 bases from J, with 15 bases in between. The chain's CDR3 is CASSALAYSYNEQFF. CDR3 DNA: TGTGCCAGTAGTGCGCTAGCGTACTCTTACAATGAGCAGTTCTTC.

This chain uses TRBV27 with TRBJ1-5, with D possibly matching TRBD1 (5 bases). The CDR3 contains 14 residues. Germline V CDR1 and CDR2: MNHEY, SMNVEV (reference sequence). Trimming took 3 bases from V and 7 from J, leaving 13 bases between them. CDR3 DNA: TGTGCCAGCAGTTTCACAGGCCTTGGACAGCCCCAGCATTTT. Translated, it gives CASSFTGLGQPQHF.

The chain is built from TRBV10-2 and TRBJ2-7, with unresolved D. Trimming took off 0 bases at V and 0 bases at J, with 9 bases between the two ends. Germline CDR1 is WSHSY and CDR2 is SAAADI. The CDR3 is made up of 15 amino acids. CDR3 amino acids: CASSESGLLSYEQYF. The CDR3 coding sequence is TGCGCCAGCAGTGAGTCTGGGCTGCTCTCCTACGAGCAGTACTTC.

The V gene is TRBV4-1, the J gene TRBJ2-5; D is uncertain. V was clipped by 1 base and J by 10 bases, with 13 bases between them. Germline V gives CDR1 MGHRA, CDR2 YSYEKL. The CDR3 spans 13 residues. The CDR3 sequence is CASSQVPTESQYF. CDR3 DNA: TGCGCCAGCAGCCAAGTCCCGACTGAAAGCCAGTACTTC.

In nucleotides, the CDR3 is TGTGCCAGCAGTTTTGCCGGGAGGGCCGGGGCCGGGGAGCTGTTTTTT. Protein product: CASSFAGRAGAGELFF. The chain has TRBV28 and TRBJ2-2; TRBD2 aligns across 8 bases. Germline CDR1 MDHEN, CDR2 SYDVKM. The CDR3 has 16 amino acids. Trimming at V came to 3 bases and at J to 6 bases, leaving 9 bases not matched to a gene. The complete variable domain, with remaining parts taken from reference TRBV28 and TRBJ2-2, reads DVKVTQSSRYLVKRTGEKVFLECVQDMDHENMFWYRQDPGLGLRLIYFSYDVKMKEKGDIPEGYSVSREKKERFSLILESASTNQTSMYLCASSFAGRAGAGELFFGEGSRLTVL.

This rearrangement joins TRBV9 to TRBJ2-1; D is undetermined. This CDR3 spans 16 amino acids. Germline CDR1 and CDR2: SGDLS and YYNGEE. The V end was cut by 3 bases, the J end by 8 bases, with 21 bases between. The CDR3 nucleotides read TGTGCCAGCAGCGGGGGTCGGCGTGGAGTAGGCGATGAGCAGTTCTTC. It codes for CASSGGRRGVGDEQFF.

This clone showed up just once. This chain joins TRBV11-2 and TRBJ2-4, with D tentatively TRBD2 (6 bases). CDR1 is SGHAT and CDR2 is FQNNGV in the germline V gene. The CDR3 is made up of 15 amino acids. Deletions cut 1 base from V and 8 bases from J, with 15 bases between. The CDR3 DNA follows: TGTGCCAGCAGCTTAGGGGGTGGCGGGGAGGACATTCAGTACTTC. Its translation: CASSLGGGGEDIQYF.

J is TRBJ1-2 and V is TRBV28; 7 nucleotides agree with TRBD1. The CDR3 contains 16 residues. Germline V gene lookup returns CDR1 MDHEN and CDR2 SYDVKM. The J segment lost 5 bases and the V segment lost 3 bases, leaving 12 bases of the junction unmatched. DNA of the CDR3: TGTGCCAGCAGTTTGGACGGACAGGCCCCACTGTATGGCTACACCTTC. Encoded protein: CASSLDGQAPLYGYTF.

The chain employs TRBV9 and TRBJ1-1; D may be TRBD1 (6 bases). The V end was cut by 0 bases, the J end by 3 bases, with 12 bases between. Germline V CDR1 and CDR2: SGDLS, YYNGEE. CDR3 size: 15 residues. CDR3 DNA sequence: TGTGCCAGCAGCGTAGTGAGGGGGTACGACACTGAAGCTTTCTTT. Amino acid sequence: CASSVVRGYDTEAFF. Full variable domain (remainder filled in from reference TRBV9 and TRBJ1-1): DSGVTQTPKHLITATGQRVTLRCSPRSGDLSVYWYQQSLDQGLQFLIQYYNGEERAKGNILERFSAQQFPDLHSELNLSSLELGDSALYFCASSVVRGYDTEAFFGQGTRLTVV.

CDR3 DNA sequence: TGTGCCAGTAGTATAGTATCGGGGGCTGGCTACTACGAGCAGTACTTC. Translation gives CASSIVSGAGYYEQYF. The chain uses TRBV19 and TRBJ2-7; D may correspond to TRBD1 or TRBD2 (6 bases each). Germline lookup yields CDR1 LNHDA and CDR2 SQIVND (reference sequence). V was shortened by 1 base and J by 3 bases, with 16 bases between the two germline ends. CDR3 size: 16 residues.

The chain carries TRBV11-2 and TRBJ2-7; a possible D gene is TRBD2 (6 bases). Deletions cut 1 base from V and 6 bases from J, with 13 bases between. This CDR3 spans 14 amino acids. Germline V lookup: CDR1 SGHAT, CDR2 FQNNGV. DNA of the CDR3: TGTGCCAGCAGCTTAGTACTAGCCCCAGGCGAGCAGTACTTC. Translated: CASSLVLAPGEQYF. The full variable domain, its missing parts supplied by reference TRBV11-2 and TRBJ2-7, is EAGVAQSPRYKIIEKRQSVAFWCNPISGHATLYWYQQILGQGPKLLIQFQNNGVVDDSQLPKDRFSAERLKGVDSTLKIQPAKLEDSAVYLCASSLVLAPGEQYFGPGTRLTVT.

V and J are TRBV5-1 and TRBJ2-3, with D possibly being TRBD1 (6 bases). This CDR3 is 17 amino acids long. The germline CDR1 and CDR2 sequences are SGHRS and YFSETQ. V was cut by 2 bases and J by 1 base, with 17 bases left in between. In nucleotides, the CDR3 is TGCGCCAGCAGCTTTGGTCAGGGGCCGACCCGCACAGATACGCAGTATTTT. It codes for CASSFGQGPTRTDTQYF. Based on the CDR3 plus reference TRBV5-1 and TRBJ2-3, the full variable domain is KAGVTQTPRYLIKTRGQQVTLSCSPISGHRSVSWYQQTPGQGLQFLFEYFSETQRNKGNFPGRFSGRQFSNSRSEMNVSTLELGDSALYLCASSFGQGPTRTDTQYFGPGTRLTVL.

The rearrangement uses TRBV4-2 and TRBJ2-2; the D is unclear. V lost 1 base, J lost 0 bases, and 15 bases lay in between. CDR1 and CDR2 (germline): LGHNA, YNFKEQ. The CDR3 is made up of 18 amino acids. Here the CDR3 DNA reads TGTGCCAGCAGCCAAGTTCTCCGCGTCAGCGCGAACACCGGGGAGCTGTTTTTT. Its protein is CASSQVLRVSANTGELFF.

The rearrangement links TRBV29-1 to TRBJ2-7; 8 bases are a match to TRBD2. The V gene's germline CDR1 is SQVTM and CDR2 ANQGSEA. V was clipped by 6 bases and J by 4 bases; unmatched bases: 5. This CDR3 comprises 12 residues. CDR3 sequence: CSVPGLGYEQYF. CDR3 DNA sequence: TGCAGCGTCCCGGGACTAGGGTACGAGCAGTACTTC.

This clone was counted only a few times. The CDR3 loop is CASSLYGSNQPQHF. CDR3 nucleotide sequence: TGTGCCAGCAGCTTATACGGGAGCAATCAGCCCCAGCATTTT. The chain recombines TRBV7-6 with TRBJ1-5; D gene uncertain. The CDR3 runs to 14 residues. Per germline, CDR1 SGHVS and CDR2 FNYEAQ. The ends were cut back, 2 bases at V and 1 base at J, with 6 bases in the middle.